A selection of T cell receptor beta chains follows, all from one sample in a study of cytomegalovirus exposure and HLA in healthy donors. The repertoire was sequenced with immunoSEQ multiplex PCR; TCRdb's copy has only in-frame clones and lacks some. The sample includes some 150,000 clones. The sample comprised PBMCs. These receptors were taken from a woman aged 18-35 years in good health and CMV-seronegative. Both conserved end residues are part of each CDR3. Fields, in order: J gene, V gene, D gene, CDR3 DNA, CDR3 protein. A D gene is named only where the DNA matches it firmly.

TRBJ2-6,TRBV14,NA,TGTGCCAGCAGCCAAGCCCCATCTGGGGCCAACGTCCTGACTTTC,CASSQAPSGANVLTF
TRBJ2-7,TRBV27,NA,TGTGCCACCAGGACTACCTCCTACGAGCAGTACTTC,CATRTTSYEQYF
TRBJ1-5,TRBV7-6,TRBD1,TGTGCCAGCAGCCGCGACCCAGGGGGGACTCAGCCCCAGCATTTT,CASSRDPGGTQPQHF
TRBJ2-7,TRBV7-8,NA,TGTGCCAGCAGTTGGACAGGGACAACCCCCGGGGGGTCCTACGAGCAGTACTTC,CASSWTGTTPGGSYEQYF
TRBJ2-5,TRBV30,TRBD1,TGTGCCGCCAGGGGGGACAGGGAACAAGAGACCCAGTACTTC,CAARGDREQETQYF
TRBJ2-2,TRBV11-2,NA,TGTGCCAGCAGCTTAGGACTGACCGGGGAGCTGTTTTTT,CASSLGLTGELFF
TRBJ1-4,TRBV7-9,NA,TGTGCCAGCAGCTTCGGGAGCAGTACTGAAAAACTGTTTTTT,CASSFGSSTEKLFF
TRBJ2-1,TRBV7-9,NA,TGTGCCAGCAGCCCCCCTAGGGGCTCCTACAATGAGCAGTTCTTC,CASSPPRGSYNEQFF
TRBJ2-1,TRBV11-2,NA,TGTGCCAGCAGCTTAGACGTCGGCTCCTACAATGAGCAGTTCTTC,CASSLDVGSYNEQFF
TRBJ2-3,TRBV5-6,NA,TGTGCCAGCAGCTTACAGACAGATACGCAGTATTTT,CASSLQTDTQYF
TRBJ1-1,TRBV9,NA,TGTGCCAGCAGCGGAGGCGCCATGAACACTGAAGCTTTCTTT,CASSGGAMNTEAFF
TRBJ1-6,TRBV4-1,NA,TGCGCCAGCAGCCAAATCTTTACAGATAATTCACCCCTCCACTTT,CASSQIFTDNSPLHF
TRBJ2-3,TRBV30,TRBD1,TGTGCCTGGAAAGACAGGGGATATGGAGATACGCAGTATTTT,CAWKDRGYGDTQYF
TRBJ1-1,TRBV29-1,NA,TGCAGCGTTGTCCGGGGATCGGCCACTGAAGCTTTCTTT,CSVVRGSATEAFF
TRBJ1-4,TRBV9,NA,TGTGCCAGCAGTGCATCTGGGGGGGCTGAAAAACTGTTTTTT,CASSASGGAEKLFF
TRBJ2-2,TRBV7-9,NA,TGTGCCAGCAGCCTAGGACAGTTGAGCACCGGGGAGCTGTTTTTT,CASSLGQLSTGELFF
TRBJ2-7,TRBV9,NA,TGTGCCAGCAGCCACCCCGGAGCCGTAGGGACAGCGGGCTCCTACGAGCAGTACTTC,CASSHPGAVGTAGSYEQYF
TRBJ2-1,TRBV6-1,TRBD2,TGTGCCAGCAGTGTGGCGGGGGAGAATGAGCAGTTCTTC,CASSVAGENEQFF
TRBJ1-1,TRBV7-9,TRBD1,TGTGCCAGCAGCTTAGTGACAGGGAAGAACACTGAAGCTTTCTTT,CASSLVTGKNTEAFF
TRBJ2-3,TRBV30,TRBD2,TGTGCCTGGAGCAGACAACTACTAGCGGGAGGTTTATCAGATACGCAGTATTTT,CAWSRQLLAGGLSDTQYF
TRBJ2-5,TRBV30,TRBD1,TGTGCCTTCGACAGGGGACAAGGTGGGACCCAGTACTTC,CAFDRGQGGTQYF
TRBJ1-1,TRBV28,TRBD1,TGTGCCAGCAGGACAGGGTCGGTCGAAGCTTTCTTT,CASRTGSVEAFF
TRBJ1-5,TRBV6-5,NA,TGTGCCAGCAGTTACAGCCCCAATCAGCCCCAGCATTTT,CASSYSPNQPQHF
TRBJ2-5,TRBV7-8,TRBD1,TGTGCCAGCAGCCCGGGACAGGGAGAGACCCAGTACTTC,CASSPGQGETQYF
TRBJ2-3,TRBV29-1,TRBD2,TGCAGCGTTTTTAGCGGGAGCGGGGGCACAGATACGCAGTATTTT,CSVFSGSGGTDTQYF
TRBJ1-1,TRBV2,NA,TGTGCCAGCAGTGGTGAGGGGGAAAGGACTGAAGCTTTCTTT,CASSGEGERTEAFF
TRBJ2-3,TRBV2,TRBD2,TGTGCCAGCAGTCAAGGACTAGCGGGTAGCACAGATACGCAGTATTTT,CASSQGLAGSTDTQYF
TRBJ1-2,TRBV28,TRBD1,TGTGCCAGCAGCTCTTCGGGACAGAACTATGGCTACACCTTC,CASSSSGQNYGYTF
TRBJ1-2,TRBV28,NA,TGTGCCAGCAGTTTATTGGGGGCAGCTAACTATGGCTACACCTTC,CASSLLGAANYGYTF
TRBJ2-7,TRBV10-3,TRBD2,TGTGCCATCAGTGAGTCCCTCAAAGAGCGGGAGGGTGACGAGCAGTACTTC,CAISESLKEREGDEQYF
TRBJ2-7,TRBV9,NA,TGTGCCAGCAGCGTAGGAGACTTGGCCTACGAGCAGTACTTC,CASSVGDLAYEQYF
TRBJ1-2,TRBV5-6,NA,TGTGCCAGCAGCGGCAGCGGGATTGAAATCGGAGGCTACACCTTC,CASSGSGIEIGGYTF
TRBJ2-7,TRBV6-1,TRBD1,TGTGCCAGCAGTGGAGAACAGGGGGCATCCTACGAGCAGTACTTC,CASSGEQGASYEQYF
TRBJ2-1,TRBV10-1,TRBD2,TGCGCCAGCAGTCCTAGCGGGACTTACAATGAGCAGTTCTTC,CASSPSGTYNEQFF
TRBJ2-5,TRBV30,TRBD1,TGTGCCTGGAGTCCCCCGCAGGGGGCGAGGGAGACCCAGTACTTC,CAWSPPQGARETQYF
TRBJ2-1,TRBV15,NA,TGTGCCACCAGCCGCCCCCGGGAACACAATGAGCAGTTCTTC,CATSRPREHNEQFF
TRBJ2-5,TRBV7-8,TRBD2,TGTGCCAGCACCCCCTGGGGGGGAGGGTACCAAGAGACCCAGTACTTC,CASTPWGGGYQETQYF
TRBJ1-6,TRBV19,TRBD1,TGTGCCAGTAGTTTCGACAGGGAAAATTCACCCCTCCACTTT,CASSFDRENSPLHF
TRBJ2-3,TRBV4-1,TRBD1,TGCGCCAGCAGCCAAGGAGGGGGCCGGGACAGGGTAAATACGCAGTATTTT,CASSQGGGRDRVNTQYF
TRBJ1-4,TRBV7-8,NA,TGTGCCAGCAGCCACGCGTCAGGTCGGAGGCGAATGTTTTTT,CASSHASGRRRMFF
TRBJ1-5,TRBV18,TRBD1,TGTGCCAGCAAAGGGACAGGGGATTATCAGCCCCAGCATTTT,CASKGTGDYQPQHF
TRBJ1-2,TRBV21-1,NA,TGTGCCAGCAGCAAAGGGGGACAGCCTAACTATGGCTACACCTTC,CASSKGGQPNYGYTF
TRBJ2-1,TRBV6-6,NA,TGTGCCAGCAGTTACTCGCTAGCTTACAATGAGCAGTTCTTC,CASSYSLAYNEQFF
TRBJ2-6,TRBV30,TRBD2,TGTGCCTGGAGTACTGCGGGAGGATTGCCTGGGGCCAACGTCCTGACTTTC,CAWSTAGGLPGANVLTF
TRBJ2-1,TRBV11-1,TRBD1,TGTGCCAGCAGCCGTCGGACAGGGGGTTTTCGCAATGAGCAGTTCTTC,CASSRRTGGFRNEQFF
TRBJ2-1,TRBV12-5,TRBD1,TGTGCTAGTGGTCCCCCGGGACAGGGCCTTAGGGATGAGCAGTTCTTC,CASGPPGQGLRDEQFF
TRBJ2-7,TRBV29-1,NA,TGCAGCGTTATTGTTGGGGGCATCGGGTCCTACGAGCAGTACTTC,CSVIVGGIGSYEQYF
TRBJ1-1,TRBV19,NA,TGTGCCAGTAGTATTATTACGGGGGGGGTTGCTGAAGCTTTCTTT,CASSIITGGVAEAFF
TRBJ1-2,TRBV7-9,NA,TGTGCCAGCGGCACTACCAACTATGGCTACACCTTC,CASGTTNYGYTF
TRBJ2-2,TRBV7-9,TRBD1,TGTGCCAGCAGCAAAAAAGACAGGGTTCCCCCCGGGGAGCTGTTTTTT,CASSKKDRVPPGELFF
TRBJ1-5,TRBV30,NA,TGTGCCTGGAGTGCTGGGGACACCGACCGGCCCCAGCATTTT,CAWSAGDTDRPQHF
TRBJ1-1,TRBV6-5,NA,TGTGCCAGCAGTTACTCGATGGGGGGGGCGGTCACTGAAGCTTTCTTT,CASSYSMGGAVTEAFF
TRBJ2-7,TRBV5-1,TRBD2,TGCGCCAGCAGCTTGCTGCGGGAGGACCATTACGAGCAGTACTTC,CASSLLREDHYEQYF
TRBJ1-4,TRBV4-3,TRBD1,TGCGCCAGCAGCCAAGAAGGGACAGGGAAAGAAAAACTGTTTTTT,CASSQEGTGKEKLFF
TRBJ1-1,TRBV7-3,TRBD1,TGTGCCAGCAGCTTAAATGGAGCGACAGGGGGGGTCACTGAAGCTTTCTTT,CASSLNGATGGVTEAFF
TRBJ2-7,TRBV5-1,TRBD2,TGCGCCAGCAGCTTCCTAGCGGGAGTAAGCGAGCAGTACTTC,CASSFLAGVSEQYF
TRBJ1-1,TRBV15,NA,TGTGCCACCAGCAGAGATCGGGCAGGGGTGAACACTGAAGCTTTCTTT,CATSRDRAGVNTEAFF
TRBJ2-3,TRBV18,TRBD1,TGTGCCAGCTCACCACCAGGGACAGGGGATTCAGATACGCAGTATTTT,CASSPPGTGDSDTQYF
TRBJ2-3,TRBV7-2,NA,TGTGCCAGCAGCTTACAGAGCGCAGATACGCAGTATTTT,CASSLQSADTQYF
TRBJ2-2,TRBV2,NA,TGTGCCAGCAGTCCGCGGGGCTCCGGGGAGCTGTTTTTT,CASSPRGSGELFF